The source of this TCR beta chain is a study of monozygotic twins with inflammatory bowel disease. TCRdb re-called the 5' RACE reads; one entry per CDR3 protein, DNA not given. This table lists about 450,000 distinct CDR3 sequences. Study-wide results and limits: Healthy co-twins showed greater TCRbeta diversity (inverse Simpson) than IBD patients. Clonotypes shared with others were fewer in IBD patients than in healthy twins, especially with disease activity. Patients received differing immunosuppressive treatments, which may have added variability to their repertoires.

Per germline, CDR1 MNHNS and CDR2 SASEGT. This CDR3 contains 11 residues. Remarks on this clonotype: What it binds is unknown.

Input material: blood. The sequence was collected from a human donor with ulcerative colitis or Crohn's disease, or a healthy co-twin of an affected twin (not recorded which). This chain uses TRBV6-1 with TRBJ1-1. The CDR3 here is CAAKENTEAFF.